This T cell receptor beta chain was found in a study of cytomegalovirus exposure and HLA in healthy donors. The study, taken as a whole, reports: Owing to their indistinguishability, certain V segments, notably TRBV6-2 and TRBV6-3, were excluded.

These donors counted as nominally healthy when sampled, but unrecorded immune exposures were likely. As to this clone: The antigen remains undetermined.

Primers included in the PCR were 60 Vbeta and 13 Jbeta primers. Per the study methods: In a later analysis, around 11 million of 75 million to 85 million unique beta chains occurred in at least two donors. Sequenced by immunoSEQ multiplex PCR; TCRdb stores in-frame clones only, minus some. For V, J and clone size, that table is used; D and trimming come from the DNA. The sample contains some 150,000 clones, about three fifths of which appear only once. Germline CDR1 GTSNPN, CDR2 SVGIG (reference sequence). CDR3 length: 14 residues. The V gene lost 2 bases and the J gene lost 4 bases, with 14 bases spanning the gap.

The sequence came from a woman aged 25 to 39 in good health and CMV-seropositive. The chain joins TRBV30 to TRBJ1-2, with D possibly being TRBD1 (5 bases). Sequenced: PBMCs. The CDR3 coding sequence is TGTGCCTGGAGTCCCAACTTGGGGGGCTATGGCTACACCTTC. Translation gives CAWSPNLGGYGYTF.